The TCR beta chain described here comes from a study of blood T cell repertoires in COVID-19. The data were produced by immunoSEQ multiplex PCR, yet TCRdb's version contains in-frame clones alone and is incomplete. The table includes about 210,000 clones, roughly nine tenths detected once. Germline-derived CDR1 and CDR2 are MDHEN and SYDVKM. The V end lost 3 bases, the J end lost 7 bases, and 9 bases lay between the germline ends. The CDR3 consists of 12 residues. The chain joins TRBV28 to TRBJ2-5, with D perhaps TRBD1 (5 bases). The sequence came from a woman aged 40 to 55 in a cohort exposed to, infected with or recovered from COVID-19 (not recorded which). Material: PBMCs or T cells enriched from blood (not recorded which). CDR3 sequence reads: CASSLADRTQYF. In DNA, the CDR3 is TGTGCCAGCAGTTTGGCTGACAGGACCCAGTACTTC.